Each of the 5 T cell receptor beta chains below was sequenced from the same sample in a study of neoadjuvant anti-PD-1 for oral cavity cancer (dated by TCRdb to the early 2020s). Libraries came from the immunoSEQ multiplex PCR assay. In TCRdb, the immuneACCESS table is reduced to in-frame sequences with V and J assigned. These tables do not hold every clone; where another copy was compared, an unresolved V gene accounts for under half, and the others remain unexplained. The sample table shows more than 20,000 clones, and roughly 29% are seen once. The ten biggest clones cover 15% to 20% of the sample. According to the study, the label for this sample's time point signals: after neoadjuvant nivolumab, at surgical resection. This specimen consisted of tumor tissue, obtained after nivolumab (anti-PD-1) treatment. The origin of the receptors is a person between 40 and 80 years old with oral cavity squamous cell carcinoma.

The CDR3 nucleotides read TGTGCCAGCAGTCGAGTGCAAGGGGGCACAGATACGCAGTATTTT. Its translation: CASSRVQGGTDTQYF. The genes are TRBV27 and TRBJ2-3, with D possibly being TRBD1 (5 bases). Germline V lookup: CDR1 MNHEY, CDR2 SMNVEV (reference sequence). The CDR3 contains 15 residues. The V and J ends lost 5 bases and 1 base respectively, with 13 bases between them.

This clone was detected once. V usage is TRBV7-9 and J usage is TRBJ1-1; D is ambiguous. This CDR3 is built from 13 residues. The germline V gene has CDR1 SEHNR and CDR2 FQNEAQ (reference sequence). Between the trimmed V and J ends, which lost 1 base and 4 bases, there was a span of 7 bases. CDR3 coding DNA: TGTGCCAGCAGCTTAGGATATGGCACTGAAGCTTTCTTT. It translates to CASSLGYGTEAFF.

This clone was seen only a few times. This chain uses TRBV11-2 with TRBJ2-1, with 12 bases matching TRBD2. The CDR3 runs 18 residues. CDR1 and CDR2 (germline): SGHAT, FQNNGV. With V trimmed by 3 bases and J by 6 bases, 12 bases remained unmatched. This chain's CDR3 is CASSLGLSSGRVGNEQFF. The CDR3 DNA reads TGTGCCAGCAGCTTGGGGTTGTCTAGCGGGAGGGTGGGCAATGAGCAGTTCTTC.

The chain joins TRBV5-4 to TRBJ2-5, with 9 bases lining up with TRBD2. CDR1 SGHNT and CDR2 YYREEE come from the germline V gene (reference sequence). This CDR3 region has 15 residues. V was clipped by 6 bases and J by 5 bases; unmatched bases: 11. CDR3 amino acids: CASNLAAGGTETQYF. CDR3 nucleotide sequence: TGTGCCAGCAACCTTGCTGCGGGAGGGACTGAGACCCAGTACTTC.

This clone was found a few times. The chain combines TRBV7-2 with TRBJ1-2; D is unclear. The CDR3 totals 13 residues. Trimming removed 5 bases from V and 1 base from J, with 8 bases in between. Germline CDR1 reads SGHTA; CDR2 reads FQGNSA. The CDR3 protein is CASSLDNNYGYTF. As DNA, the CDR3 is TGTGCCAGCAGCCTTGACAATAACTATGGCTACACCTTC.